This T cell receptor (beta chain) was identified in a study of T cells after yellow fever vaccination. Study-wide context: Fractions of limited cellularity were prepared by means of SMART-Seq v4 Ultra Low Input.

Germline lookup yields CDR1 KGHDR and CDR2 SFDVKD. The CDR3 has 15 residues. V lost 4 bases to trimming and J lost 5 bases; unmatched junction nucleotides: 5. A universal primer site and UMIs were added as TCR cDNA was made by 5'RACE template switching. In TCRdb, the 5' RACE reads were re-called with MiXCR into one record per CDR3 protein. The profile shows 340,000 or so distinct CDR3 sequences, about an eighth of them singletons. Findings and limits, study-wide: Subsequent booster samples again held most clones from primary vaccination (around 96% CD4, about 90% CD8). From the bulk population, abundant clonotypes could contaminate and appear within FACS-sorted repertoires.

Concerning this clonotype itself: Its antigen is as yet unknown.

The specimen was CD4+ T cells sorted from PBMCs, collected 15 days after the yellow fever booster vaccination. This TCR derives from a man aged 18 to 35 who received the YFV17D yellow fever vaccine. The chain recombines TRBV24-1 with TRBJ2-3; 10 bases are a match to TRBD2. The CDR3 loop reads CATSESGGAGDTQYF. The CDR3, as DNA: TGTGCCACCAGTGAGAGCGGGGGGGCCGGAGATACGCAGTATTTT.